Listed below are T cell receptor beta chains from one sample, sequenced in a study of cytomegalovirus exposure and HLA in healthy donors. Produced via immunoSEQ multiplex PCR; TCRdb's table is partial and in-frame only. The table has 45,000 to 65,000 clones, approximately 81% seen once. The specimen sequenced was PBMCs. All receptors come from a young woman in good health and CMV-seronegative. The CDR3 runs from the conserved cysteine through the conserved F or W. Fields, in order: J gene, V gene, CDR3 protein.

J gene: TRBJ2-3
V gene: TRBV9
CDR3 protein: CASSVEPGASTDTQYF

J gene: TRBJ2-7
V gene: TRBV28
CDR3 protein: CASINFVGTAGEQYF

J gene: TRBJ2-6
V gene: TRBV7-3
CDR3 protein: CASSLNPRGASGANGLTF

J gene: TRBJ2-1
V gene: TRBV19
CDR3 protein: CASTLEGLVLFF

J gene: TRBJ2-1
V gene: TRBV7-8
CDR3 protein: CASSLGIAGRSYNEQFF

J gene: TRBJ2-7
V gene: TRBV18
CDR3 protein: CASSPPRDTYEQYF

J gene: TRBJ1-1
V gene: TRBV30
CDR3 protein: CAWSAGNTEAFF

J gene: TRBJ2-1
V gene: TRBV4-1
CDR3 protein: CASSLLGLAAHNEQFF

J gene: TRBJ1-2
V gene: TRBV6-6
CDR3 protein: CASSYRENYGYTF

J gene: TRBJ1-6
V gene: TRBV5-5
CDR3 protein: CASSNEAGHNSPLHF

J gene: TRBJ1-4
V gene: TRBV5-1
CDR3 protein: CASSNDRGELGKLFF

J gene: TRBJ1-5
V gene: TRBV14
CDR3 protein: CASSPGQSNQPQHF

J gene: TRBJ1-2
V gene: TRBV27
CDR3 protein: CASSSHQTGARGYTF

J gene: TRBJ2-1
V gene: TRBV29-1
CDR3 protein: CSVDPDKAYNEQFF

J gene: TRBJ2-7
V gene: TRBV27
CDR3 protein: CASSLSPHEQYF

J gene: TRBJ1-5
V gene: TRBV28
CDR3 protein: CASSFQQPQHF

J gene: TRBJ1-1
V gene: TRBV2
CDR3 protein: CASTSQTGRNTEAFF

J gene: TRBJ1-3
V gene: TRBV27
CDR3 protein: CASSAHNTGNTIYF

J gene: TRBJ1-1
V gene: TRBV19
CDR3 protein: CASSINRNTEAFF

J gene: TRBJ2-7
V gene: TRBV15
CDR3 protein: CATSNTTGVPYEQYF

J gene: TRBJ2-2
V gene: TRBV27
CDR3 protein: CASSRLAGGTLNTGELFF

J gene: TRBJ2-1
V gene: TRBV5-1
CDR3 protein: CASRPGQASGEQFF

J gene: TRBJ2-2
V gene: TRBV28
CDR3 protein: CASSLGHPTGELFF

J gene: TRBJ2-5
V gene: TRBV19
CDR3 protein: CASSIDLETQYF

J gene: TRBJ1-2
V gene: TRBV4-1
CDR3 protein: CASSQVGTGSNYGYTF

J gene: TRBJ2-3
V gene: TRBV7-9
CDR3 protein: CASSLATSGNTDTQYF

J gene: TRBJ2-7
V gene: TRBV4-1
CDR3 protein: CASSQERTGLAGPNGYEQYF

J gene: TRBJ1-2
V gene: TRBV5-4
CDR3 protein: CASSSGTDGYTF

J gene: TRBJ2-1
V gene: TRBV27
CDR3 protein: CASSLWQTYNEQFF

J gene: TRBJ1-2
V gene: TRBV5-4
CDR3 protein: CASSPTGTGYTF

J gene: TRBJ2-6
V gene: TRBV28
CDR3 protein: CASSSLSSGLRSGANGLTF

J gene: TRBJ2-2
V gene: TRBV11-3
CDR3 protein: CASSLGQNTGELFF

J gene: TRBJ2-7
V gene: TRBV19
CDR3 protein: CASSTRDRGPDEQYF

J gene: TRBJ2-3
V gene: TRBV28
CDR3 protein: CASSLVGRDTQYF

J gene: TRBJ1-1
V gene: TRBV28
CDR3 protein: CASTWDRALWTEAFF

J gene: TRBJ1-2
V gene: TRBV5-4
CDR3 protein: CASSKDRGGGDGYTF

J gene: TRBJ2-3
V gene: TRBV4-2
CDR3 protein: CASRSLAVRDTQYF

J gene: TRBJ2-6
V gene: TRBV28
CDR3 protein: CASSPDGSGANGLTF

J gene: TRBJ2-1
V gene: TRBV4-2
CDR3 protein: CASSHQQEGQGDEQFF

J gene: TRBJ1-2
V gene: TRBV6-1
CDR3 protein: CASSEEWPGYGYTF

J gene: TRBJ2-1
V gene: TRBV12-5
CDR3 protein: CASGSLTSGNDEQFF